Below are 10 T cell receptor beta chains sequenced from a single sample in a study of T cell responses to AZD1222 COVID-19 vaccine. Produced via immunoSEQ multiplex PCR; TCRdb's table is partial and in-frame only. This sample has over 100,000 clones, with about nine tenths found just once. This specimen was peripheral blood, taken 28 days after the second AZD1222 dose. Source of these receptors: an adult who received the AZD1222 COVID-19 vaccine.

The CDR3 sequence: CASSDPGTPYGYTF. The CDR3 DNA follows: TGTGCCAGCAGTGACCCCGGGACTCCTTATGGCTACACCTTC. V is TRBV28 and J is TRBJ1-2; a weak D match, TRBD1 (5 bases). Trimming took 5 bases from V and 5 from J, leaving 15 bases between them. The V gene's germline CDR1 is MDHEN and CDR2 SYDVKM. The CDR3 has 14 amino acids.

Only one count was recorded for this clone. The chain recombines TRBV19 with TRBJ1-4, with TRBD1 matching over 8 bases. The germline CDR1 and CDR2 sequences are LNHDA and SQIVND (reference sequence). The V and J ends lost 6 bases and 5 bases, in that order; junction bases with no gene match: 2. The CDR3 loop spans 13 amino acids. This chain's CDR3 is CASRRDRNEKLFF. The CDR3 nucleotides are TGTGCCAGTAGGCGGGACAGGAATGAAAAACTGTTTTTT.

V usage is TRBV27 and J usage is TRBJ2-5; D gene ambiguous. This CDR3 spans 13 amino acids. The V and J ends lost 2 bases and 7 bases respectively, with 11 bases between them. CDR1 is MNHEY, CDR2 SMNVEV, per germline (reference sequence). This CDR3 is CASSLRPAGTQYF. The CDR3 DNA sequence: TGTGCCAGCAGTTTAAGGCCCGCAGGGACCCAGTACTTC.

This clone occurred once. The J gene is TRBJ1-2, the V gene TRBV6-1; D gene uncertain. This CDR3 has 13 residues. With 3 bases removed from V and 4 bases from J, the gap between germline ends came to 9 bases. Germline V CDR1 and CDR2: MNHNS, SASEGT. The CDR3 reads CASSERAPYGYTF. The CDR3 DNA sequence: TGTGCCAGCAGTGAGAGAGCACCCTATGGCTACACCTTC.

The chain couples TRBV19 to TRBJ1-6; 9 bases align to TRBD1. This CDR3 is built from 16 residues. Germline loops: CDR1 LNHDA, CDR2 SQIVND (reference sequence). The J segment lost 9 bases and the V segment lost 1 base, leaving 7 bases of the junction unmatched. In nucleotides, the CDR3 is TGTGCCAGTAGTATAGGGACAGGGGCAATTGGTTCACCCCTCCACTTT. Protein sequence: CASSIGTGAIGSPLHF.

CDR3 in DNA: TGCGCCAGCAGCTCTTCAGGCGGTAGAGGTAACGGAGCTTTCTTT. Translated, it gives CASSSSGGRGNGAFF. V is TRBV5-1 and J is TRBJ1-1; no definite D call. This CDR3 region has 15 residues. Germline lookup yields CDR1 SGHRS and CDR2 YFSETQ. The V end was cut by 3 bases, the J end by 10 bases, with 22 bases between. Full variable domain (missing parts from reference TRBV5-1 and TRBJ1-1): KAGVTQTPRYLIKTRGQQVTLSCSPISGHRSVSWYQQTPGQGLQFLFEYFSETQRNKGNFPGRFSGRQFSNSRSEMNVSTLELGDSALYLCASSSSGGRGNGAFFGQGTRLTVV.

This chain joins TRBV28 and TRBJ2-3; the match to TRBD2 covers 8 bases. Trimming removed 5 bases from V and 0 bases from J; junction bases left unmatched: 13. CDR1 is MDHEN, CDR2 SYDVKM, per germline. This CDR3 contains 18 residues. The CDR3, as DNA: TGTGCCAGCAGTCCCCCTCGCGGGGCGGGGGGCAGCACAGATACGCAGTATTTT. Its protein is CASSPPRGAGGSTDTQYF.

The V and J genes are TRBV7-3 and TRBJ2-2, with 11 nucleotides matching TRBD2. J lost 3 bases, V lost 5 bases, and 8 bases had no gene match. The CDR3 has 17 amino acids. From germline, CDR1 is SGHTA and CDR2 FQGTGA. The CDR3 bases are TGTGCCAGCAGCCCCTCCGGGACTAGCGGATACACCGGGGAGCTGTTTTTT. This sequence encodes CASSPSGTSGYTGELFF.

J is TRBJ1-6 and V is TRBV19; no firm D call. Trimming shortened V by 4 bases and J by 10 bases, and 17 bases separated the two germline ends. CDR3 length equals 15 residues. Germline CDR1 and CDR2: LNHDA and SQIVND (reference sequence). The CDR3 bases are TGTGCCAGTAGTACGGCCTGGGAAACGGGGTCACCCCTCCACTTT. It specifies CASSTAWETGSPLHF.

The genes are TRBV29-1 and TRBJ1-2; tentative D call: TRBD1 (5 bases). Germline V gene lookup returns CDR1 SQVTM and CDR2 ANQGSEA. Trimming pared 2 bases from V and 7 bases from J, leaving 14 bases between. The CDR3 is 13 amino acids. CDR3: CSVELYVRGGYTF. Here the CDR3 DNA reads TGCAGCGTTGAACTCTATGTGAGGGGTGGCTACACCTTC.